Listed here are 26 T cell receptor beta chains from one sample, sequenced in a study of shared clonotypes between healthy human individuals. Here immunoSEQ multiplex PCR was the method, and the copy in TCRdb shows in-frame clones only, minus some. In the table there are 75,000 to 100,000 clones, less than 50% of which are singletons. The specimen was PBMCs. The receptors stem from a woman between 35 and 50 years old in good health. Some clones in this sample may be carry-over from other donors' samples.

This chain joins TRBV13 and TRBJ1-2, with 8 bases fitting TRBD1. This CDR3 is 16 amino acids long. Trimming at V came to 4 bases and at J to 0 bases, leaving 7 bases not matched to a gene. The germline CDR1 and CDR2 sequences are PRHDT and FYEKMQ (reference sequence). CDR3 loop: CASSYRQGRSNYGYTF. The CDR3 DNA follows: TGTGCCAGCAGCTACAGACAGGGGAGGTCTAACTATGGCTACACCTTC. The full variable domain, with the rest looked up from reference TRBV13 and TRBJ1-2, is AAGVIQSPRHLIKEKRETATLKCYPIPRHDTVYWYQQGPGQDPQFLISFYEKMQSDKGSIPDRFSAQQFSDYHSELNMSSLELGDSALYFCASSYRQGRSNYGYTFGSGTRLTVV.

This clone was found many times. The genes are TRBV30 and TRBJ2-7; the match to TRBD1 covers 8 bases. CDR3 length equals 12 residues. Unmatched junction bases numbered 2, after V lost 5 bases and J lost 2 bases. Per germline, CDR1 GTSNPN and CDR2 SVGIG (reference sequence). CDR3 sequence (DNA): TGTGCCTGGGGACAGGGTCCCTACGAGCAGTACTTC. It encodes CAWGQGPYEQYF.

This clone showed up many times. The rearrangement uses TRBV5-6 and TRBJ2-3; no definite D call. Germline CDR1 reads SGHDT; CDR2 reads YYEEEE. Trimming stripped 5 bases from V and 2 bases from J, with 9 bases between. This CDR3 spans 13 amino acids. The CDR3 DNA follows: TGTGCCAGCAGAGATTGGGCCACAGATACGCAGTATTTT. Residues: CASRDWATDTQYF. The full variable domain, completed using reference TRBV5-6 and TRBJ2-3, is DAGVTQSPTHLIKTRGQQVTLRCSPKSGHDTVSWYQQALGQGPQFIFQYYEEEERQRGNFPDRFSGHQFPNYSSELNVNALLLGDSALYLCASRDWATDTQYFGPGTRLTVL.

This clone showed up many times. The gene calls are TRBV6-1 and TRBJ1-2; D unresolved. CDR1 MNHNS and CDR2 SASEGT come from the germline V gene. This CDR3 is 18 amino acids long. The V and J ends lost 1 base and 0 bases respectively, with 18 bases between them. The CDR3 protein is CASSEVGFITRSNYGYTF. Written as DNA, the CDR3 is TGTGCCAGCAGTGAAGTTGGGTTCATAACGAGATCTAACTATGGCTACACCTTC.

Worth noting for this clone: This sequence may be a read error, since a much larger clone differs from it by one base. The chain recombines TRBV29-1 with TRBJ2-5, with 10 positions matching TRBD1. Trimming cost V 4 bases and J 4 bases; bases outside gene matches: 3. The CDR3 sequence is 13 residues long. Germline V gene lookup returns CDR1 SQVTM and CDR2 ANQGSEA. The CDR3 sequence is CSVGTGGRETQYF. In nucleotides, the CDR3 is TGCAGCGTTGGGACAGGGGGACGAGAGACCCAGTACTTC.

Many counts were recorded for this clone. The V call is TRBV2, the J call TRBJ1-5, with 7 bases fitting TRBD1. The CDR3 totals 15 residues. In germline, CDR1 is SNHLY, CDR2 FYNNEI. Losses at the gene ends were 6 bases for V and 1 base for J; bases not matched to a gene: 6. The CDR3 DNA follows: TGTGCCAGCAGCCGACAGGGTCCGAGCAATCAGCCCCAGCATTTT. Its translation: CASSRQGPSNQPQHF.

CDR3 sequence (DNA): TGTGCCAGTAGCCCGGGACCCTGGCCCGCTGAAGCTTTCTTT. Translated, it gives CASSPGPWPAEAFF. The genes are TRBV19 and TRBJ1-1, with D possibly being TRBD1 (5 bases). V was clipped by 6 bases and J by 6 bases, with 17 bases between them. Per the germline V gene, CDR1 is LNHDA and CDR2 is SQIVND (reference sequence). CDR3 length equals 14 residues.

This clone was detected a few times. J is TRBJ2-4 and V is TRBV7-3; 8 bases fit TRBD2. The CDR3 length is 15 residues. CDR1 is SGHTA and CDR2 is FQGTGA in the germline V gene. Trimming cost V 5 bases and J 6 bases; bases outside gene matches: 9. CDR3 nucleotide sequence: TGTGCCAGCAGCCCGACGGGAGGGCTAGGAAACATTCAGTACTTC. Its translation is CASSPTGGLGNIQYF. Using reference TRBV7-3 and TRBJ2-4 for the parts outside the CDR3, the full variable domain is GAGVSQTPSNKVTEKGKYVELRCDPISGHTALYWYRQSLGQGPEFLIYFQGTGAADDSGLPNDRFFAVRPEGSVSTLKIQRTERGDSAVYLCASSPTGGLGNIQYFGAGTRLSVL.

A remark on this clone: The junction differs from germline at one of its ends, possibly a read error. The V call is TRBV30, the J call TRBJ1-2; TRBD1 matches at 9 bases. The CDR3 is 14 amino acids. Germline CDR1 is GTSNPN and CDR2 is SVGIG (reference sequence). CDR3 sequence (DNA): TGCGCCAGCAGCCCGGGACAGGGTGACTATGGCTACACCTTC. This codes for CASSPGQGDYGYTF. The whole variable domain, filled in from reference TRBV30 and TRBJ1-2, reads SQTIHQWPATLVQPVGSPLSLECTVEGTSNPNLYWYRQAAGRGLQLLFYSVGIGQISSEVPQNLSASRPQDRQFILSSKKLLLSDSGFYLCASSPGQGDYGYTFGSGTRLTVV.

V gene TRBV28 combines with J gene TRBJ2-6; 10 bases agree with TRBD2. The CDR3 extends over 17 amino acids. Losses at the gene ends were 7 bases for V and 1 base for J; bases not matched to a gene: 7. Germline loops: CDR1 MDHEN, CDR2 SYDVKM. CDR3 sequence reads: CASKGSSGSSGANVLTF. CDR3 nucleotides: TGTGCCAGCAAGGGGTCTAGCGGGAGTTCTGGGGCCAACGTCCTGACTTTC.

The chain recombines TRBV14 with TRBJ2-1; 9 positions agree with TRBD2. Germline V gene sequence: CDR1 SGHDN, CDR2 FVKESK. Trimming removed 4 bases from V and 7 bases from J; junction bases left unmatched: 8. The CDR3 has 15 amino acids. CDR3 DNA: TGTGCCAGCAGCCCCGACCTAGCGGGGTGGAATGAGCAGTTCTTC. It encodes CASSPDLAGWNEQFF.

There are a few counts of this clone. The rearrangement joins TRBV5-1 to TRBJ1-2, with a tentative D call TRBD1 (5 bases). This CDR3 is 15 amino acids long. Per the germline V gene, CDR1 is SGHRS and CDR2 is YFSETQ. Trimming removed 1 base from V and 4 bases from J, with 14 bases in between. The CDR3 bases are TGCGCCAGCAGCTTGCCCTCCCAGGGCGTCTATGGCTACACCTTC. This translates into CASSLPSQGVYGYTF. Full variable domain (outside the CDR3, taken from reference TRBV5-1 and TRBJ1-2): KAGVTQTPRYLIKTRGQQVTLSCSPISGHRSVSWYQQTPGQGLQFLFEYFSETQRNKGNFPGRFSGRQFSNSRSEMNVSTLELGDSALYLCASSLPSQGVYGYTFGSGTRLTVV.

Turning to this clone: A much larger clone differs from this one at a single base, so this may be a read error. This chain links TRBV7-2 with TRBJ2-3; tentatively, D is TRBD2 (6 bases). The CDR3 runs to 15 residues. Germline CDR1 is SGHTA and CDR2 is FQGNSA. V lost 2 bases to trimming and J lost 8 bases, with 17 bases between them. The CDR3 DNA reads TGTGCCAGCAGCTTACAGTCTCGGGAGTCAGGTACGCAGTATTTT. Translating gives CASSLQSRESGTQYF.

This clone was seen more than once but under ten times. This sequence joins TRBV6-1 and TRBJ2-4; D remains unclear. The germline CDR1 and CDR2 sequences are MNHNS and SASEGT. The ends were cut back, 5 bases at V and 0 bases at J, with 11 bases in the middle. The CDR3 spans 15 residues. CDR3 loop: CASSSGVLAKNIQYF. For the CDR3, the DNA is TGTGCCAGCAGTAGTGGGGTACTAGCCAAAAACATTCAGTACTTC.

This clone was recorded a few times. The rearrangement joins TRBV5-1 to TRBJ2-1; TRBD2 agrees at 8 bases. Germline V gene sequence: CDR1 SGHRS, CDR2 YFSETQ. The trim removed 1 base at V and 8 bases at J, leaving 8 bases unmatched. The CDR3 spans 15 residues. The CDR3 loop is CASSLRLSGSYEQFF. In DNA, the CDR3 is TGCGCCAGCAGCTTGCGACTAAGCGGGAGCTATGAGCAGTTCTTC.

This clone came up many times. This chain uses TRBV29-1 with TRBJ1-1; tentatively, D is TRBD1 (6 bases). Per germline, CDR1 SQVTM and CDR2 ANQGSEA. This CDR3 region has 13 residues. V lost 6 bases and J lost 6, with 17 bases in between. This CDR3 reads CSVKGGGLAEAFF. The CDR3 coding sequence is TGCAGCGTGAAAGGCGGGGGGCTCGCTGAAGCTTTCTTT.

The rearrangement uses TRBV30 and TRBJ2-7, with 7 bases identical to TRBD2. From germline, CDR1 is GTSNPN and CDR2 SVGIG (reference sequence). This CDR3 contains 15 residues. Trimming cost V 0 bases and J 3 bases; bases outside gene matches: 8. The CDR3 DNA sequence: TGTGCCTGGAGTGTACGGTACCTAGCGGACTACGAGCAGTACTTC. Translation gives CAWSVRYLADYEQYF.

At least ten counts were recorded for this clone. The genes are TRBV18 and TRBJ1-2; 9 nucleotides line up with TRBD1. This CDR3 contains 14 residues. Losses at the gene ends were 6 bases for V and 8 bases for J; bases not matched to a gene: 10. Looked up from germline, CDR1 is KGHSH and CDR2 is LQKENI. As DNA, the CDR3 is TGTGCCAGCTCCCCCCAACAGGGGGCGTCGGGCTACACCTTC. This encodes CASSPQQGASGYTF.

V usage is TRBV5-5 and J usage is TRBJ2-5, with 7 bases that match TRBD2. The end of the DNA fits TRBJ2-7 better, so the J call may be wrong. This CDR3 has 17 residues. Germline lookup yields CDR1 SGHKS and CDR2 YYEKEE (reference sequence). CDR3 DNA sequence: TGTGCCAGCAGCTTGGGTGGCGTCGGGGGGAACCCCTACGAGCAGTACTTC. Residues: CASSLGGVGGNPYEQYF.

The rearrangement links TRBV5-1 to TRBJ2-1; weak D call: TRBD2 (6 bases). The CDR3 covers 16 residues. The germline CDR1 and CDR2 sequences are SGHRS and YFSETQ. With 0 bases removed from V and 6 bases from J, the gap between germline ends came to 16 bases. CDR3 nucleotide sequence: TGCGCCAGCAGCTTGGGCCCAGGGACTCAGGCCAATGAGCAGTTCTTC. Protein product: CASSLGPGTQANEQFF.

This clone was seen at least ten times. The sample carries other DNA sequences with the same CDR3. V and J are TRBV30 and TRBJ2-1, with D perhaps matching TRBD1 (5 bases). The V end lost 0 bases, the J end lost 4 bases, and 7 bases lay between the germline ends. Per the germline V gene, CDR1 is GTSNPN and CDR2 is SVGIG (reference sequence). The CDR3 spans 13 residues. In nucleotides, the CDR3 is TGTGCCTGGAGTGTGGGGCAATACAATGAGCAGTTCTTC. Amino acid sequence: CAWSVGQYNEQFF.

Only one count was recorded for this clone. J is TRBJ2-7 and V is TRBV30, with D hard to call. Deletions cut 2 bases from V and 6 bases from J, with 8 bases between. The CDR3 contains 11 residues. Germline values: CDR1 GTSNPN, CDR2 SVGIG (reference sequence). CDR3 in amino acids: CAWSTVGEQYF. CDR3 sequence (DNA): TGTGCCTGGAGTACAGTTGGCGAGCAGTACTTC.

In the case of this clone: Possible read error: a much larger clone is one base away. V is TRBV30 and J is TRBJ1-6; D is perhaps TRBD1 (5 bases). This CDR3 region has 13 residues. Per germline, CDR1 GTSNPN and CDR2 SVGIG (reference sequence). V gave up 3 bases and J gave up 10 bases, with 13 bases separating them. The CDR3, as DNA: TGTGCCTGGAGGTCTCGGGGCTACTCACCCCTCCACTTT. It codes for CAWRSRGYSPLHF.

Notes on this clone: A much larger clone lies one base from this, so it may be a read error. This CDR3 is also generated by other DNA sequences in the sample. The V call is TRBV30, the J call TRBJ1-1; D call uncertain. Germline values: CDR1 GTSNPN, CDR2 SVGIG (reference sequence). Trimming left V 4 bases short and J 2 bases short, with 5 bases between. The CDR3 totals 11 residues. The CDR3 loop reads CAWKGNTEAFF. The CDR3 nucleotides read TGTGCCTGGAAGGGAAACACTGAAGCTTTCTTT.

A few counts support this clone. This chain links TRBV7-2 with TRBJ2-3; 15 positions agree with TRBD2. The germline CDR1 and CDR2 sequences are SGHTA and FQGNSA. V trimming: 5 bases; J trimming: 0 bases; junction bases outside the gene matches: 9. The CDR3 is 19 residues long. This chain's CDR3 is CASSAPGTSGRLSTDTQYF. The CDR3 region has the DNA TGTGCCAGCAGCGCCCCCGGGACTAGCGGGAGGCTAAGCACAGATACGCAGTATTTT.

The genes are TRBV18 and TRBJ1-5; 7 nucleotides agree with TRBD1. The CDR3 covers 15 residues. Germline CDR1 KGHSH, CDR2 LQKENI. V shed 2 bases and J 0 bases; nucleotides not matched to a gene: 1. The CDR3 reads CASSPRGLSNQPQHF. CDR3 nucleotides: TGTGCCAGCTCACCAAGGGGGCTTAGCAATCAGCCCCAGCATTTT.